Each of the 23 T cell receptor beta chains below was sequenced from the same sample in a study of T cell changes during pregnancy in multiple sclerosis (dated by TCRdb to about 2019). Libraries were made using the immunoSEQ multiplex PCR assay. In its TCRdb copy, this immuneACCESS table keeps in-frame sequences only and misses some clones. Where compared with another copy, unresolved V genes explain less than half of these, and the others have no known cause. This sample has roughly 39,000 clones in its table, and less than 95% of those were observed once. Of the sample, roughly 0.5% falls within the top ten clones. The material was CD4+ T cells from peripheral blood mononuclear cells, obtained in the first trimester of pregnancy. These receptors all stem from a female donor in good health, enrolled as a control in a pregnancy study.

CDR3 amino acids: CASSQTGVTGYTF. In nucleotides, the CDR3 is TGCGCCAGCAGCCAGACAGGGGTTACAGGCTACACCTTC. The V call is TRBV4-3, the J call TRBJ1-2, with 8 positions matching TRBD1. CDR3 size: 13 residues. J gave up 8 bases and V 3 bases, and 5 bases lay outside the gene matches. Germline V gives CDR1 LGHNA, CDR2 YSLEER.

This chain's CDR3 is CASSSSQGYEQYF. CDR3 DNA: TGTGCCAGCAGTTCCTCACAGGGCTACGAGCAGTACTTC. The chain combines TRBV6-5 with TRBJ2-7, with a possible D match to TRBD1 (6 bases). This CDR3 is 13 amino acids long. Germline CDR1 and CDR2: MNHEY and SVGAGI. The V gene lost 4 bases and the J gene lost 3 bases, with 10 bases spanning the gap.

The chain has TRBV18 and TRBJ2-7; maybe TRBD1 (6 bases). Trimming pared 5 bases from V and 4 bases from J, leaving 12 bases between. The CDR3 totals 13 residues. The germline V gene has CDR1 KGHSH and CDR2 LQKENI. CDR3 nucleotide sequence: TGTGCCAGCTCAGGGGACATGGGGTACGAGCAGTACTTC. Protein sequence: CASSGDMGYEQYF.

This rearrangement joins TRBV6-5 to TRBJ2-5, with D possibly being TRBD1 (5 bases). Trimming shortened V by 4 bases and J by 7 bases, and 19 bases separated the two germline ends. Germline V gene lookup returns CDR1 MNHEY and CDR2 SVGAGI. This CDR3 has 15 amino acids. The CDR3 loop is CASSSQALGAGTQYF. CDR3 bases: TGTGCCAGCAGTTCTCAGGCCTTAGGGGCTGGGACCCAGTACTTC.

Here the CDR3 DNA reads TGTGCCAGCAGCCGGGGGACTAGGTCGGACGAGCAGTACTTC. Translated, it gives CASSRGTRSDEQYF. This rearrangement joins TRBV4-2 to TRBJ2-7; TRBD2 agrees at 8 bases. Germline-derived CDR1 and CDR2 are LGHNA and YNFKEQ. J lost 5 bases, V lost 4 bases, and 7 bases had no gene match. The length of the CDR3 is 14 residues.

The chain couples TRBV11-2 to TRBJ2-5; 7 bases map to TRBD2. The V segment lost 4 bases and the J segment 2 bases; nucleotides outside the gene matches: 10. This CDR3 is built from 16 residues. Germline lookup yields CDR1 SGHAT and CDR2 FQNNGV. The CDR3: CASSSPTGLPQETQYF. CDR3 sequence (DNA): TGTGCCAGCAGCTCCCCCACGGGACTACCACAAGAGACCCAGTACTTC.

The chain uses TRBV4-2 and TRBJ2-1, with D unresolved. Trimming cost V 1 base and J 7 bases, with 5 bases left between them. The CDR3 has 12 residues. Per germline, CDR1 LGHNA and CDR2 YNFKEQ. In DNA, the CDR3 is TGTGCCAGCAGCCAAGTACAGAATGAGCAGTTCTTC. Protein sequence: CASSQVQNEQFF.

This chain links TRBV4-1 with TRBJ2-2; 10 nucleotides align to TRBD2. Germline V gene lookup returns CDR1 MGHRA and CDR2 YSYEKL. With V trimmed by 6 bases and J by 6 bases, 7 bases remained unmatched. This CDR3 is 15 amino acids long. CDR3 loop: CASSGPLAGAGELFF. The CDR3 bases are TGCGCCAGCAGTGGCCCCCTAGCGGGGGCCGGGGAGCTGTTTTTT.

This chain uses TRBV6-5 with TRBJ2-7; 8 positions agree with TRBD1. The V gene's germline CDR1 is MNHEY and CDR2 SVGAGI. With 0 bases clipped from V and 0 bases from J, the junction kept 4 bases outside the gene matches. This CDR3 is 16 amino acids long. The CDR3 protein is CASSYSLTGGSYEQYF. The CDR3 DNA sequence: TGTGCCAGCAGTTACTCACTAACAGGGGGCTCCTACGAGCAGTACTTC.

The genes are TRBV29-1 and TRBJ2-2, with TRBD1 matching 7 bases. The CDR3 sequence is 13 residues long. Germline V gene lookup returns CDR1 SQVTM and CDR2 ANQGSEA. After removal of 4 bases from V and 6 bases from J, the junction contained 5 bases not matched to a gene. The CDR3 sequence: CSVAWGTAGELFF. The DNA of the CDR3 is TGCAGCGTTGCATGGGGGACAGCCGGGGAGCTGTTTTTT.

The rearrangement links TRBV7-9 to TRBJ2-1, with 10 bases aligning to TRBD2. Germline assignment: CDR1 SEHNR and CDR2 FQNEAQ (reference sequence). Losses at the gene ends were 4 bases for V and 4 bases for J; bases not matched to a gene: 7. The CDR3 covers 16 residues. CDR3 loop: CASSSPSGGLYNEQFF. The DNA of the CDR3 is TGTGCCAGCAGCTCCCCTAGCGGGGGTTTATACAATGAGCAGTTCTTC.

This chain uses TRBV28 with TRBJ1-2, with D hard to call. CDR1 MDHEN and CDR2 SYDVKM come from the germline V gene. CDR3 length: 14 residues. Trimming shortened V by 10 bases and J by 6 bases, and 21 bases separated the two germline ends. CDR3 nucleotide sequence: TGTGCCACCACCTCCTCAGCTAATGGAGATGGCTACACCTTC. Its protein is CATTSSANGDGYTF.

V gene TRBV5-4 combines with J gene TRBJ1-1; 10 bases agree with TRBD1. This CDR3 has 12 residues. Germline CDR1 is SGHNT and CDR2 is YYREEE (reference sequence). Trimming at V came to 4 bases and at J to 11 bases, leaving 5 bases not matched to a gene. This CDR3 reads CASSRQGASAFF. Here the CDR3 DNA reads TGTGCCAGCAGCCGACAGGGGGCTAGCGCTTTCTTT.

The V call is TRBV6-4, the J call TRBJ1-3, with a possible D match to TRBD1 (6 bases). The CDR3 has 16 residues. Trimming shortened V by 4 bases and J by 3 bases, and 16 bases separated the two germline ends. Germline CDR1 and CDR2: MRHNA and SNTAGT. CDR3 bases: TGTGCCAGCAGTGTTCCCGGCAGGGGTGGTGGAAACACCATATATTTT. This encodes CASSVPGRGGGNTIYF.

The genes are TRBV7-2 and TRBJ1-1; perhaps TRBD1 as D (6 bases). Germline V lookup: CDR1 SGHTA, CDR2 FQGNSA. This CDR3 has 14 amino acids. V lost 5 bases to trimming and J lost 5 bases, with 15 bases between them. CDR3 nucleotides: TGTGCCAGCAGCCAAGGGTTTCAGGGGACTGAAGCTTTCTTT. Amino acids: CASSQGFQGTEAFF.

The genes are TRBV18 and TRBJ2-7, with TRBD2 identical over 7 bases. Germline CDR1 KGHSH, CDR2 LQKENI. Unmatched junction bases numbered 12, after V lost 2 bases and J lost 5 bases. The CDR3 covers 16 residues. The CDR3 reads CASSPVPAGFIHEQYF. The CDR3 DNA reads as TGTGCCAGCTCACCAGTTCCAGCGGGGTTTATCCACGAGCAGTACTTC.

The chain couples TRBV7-2 to TRBJ2-1; TRBD1 agrees at 11 bases. Per the germline V gene, CDR1 is SGHTA and CDR2 is FQGNSA. The CDR3 is 18 amino acids. V lost 5 bases and J lost 1; bases outside the gene matches: 10. CDR3 loop: CASSTRRGTGGSYNEQFF. In DNA, the CDR3 is TGTGCCAGCAGCACTAGGCGCGGGACAGGGGGTTCCTACAATGAGCAGTTCTTC.

V usage is TRBV2 and J usage is TRBJ1-6; D is possibly TRBD1 (6 bases). This CDR3 spans 14 amino acids. Trimming stripped 5 bases from V and 6 bases from J, with 11 bases between. Germline CDR1 SNHLY, CDR2 FYNNEI. CDR3 nucleotide sequence: TGTGCCAGCAGTATCGGACAGATTAATTCACCCCTCCACTTT. It encodes CASSIGQINSPLHF.

This sequence joins TRBV11-3 and TRBJ1-4; no definite D call. Trimming stripped 5 bases from V and 3 bases from J, with 13 bases between. Per the germline V gene, CDR1 is SGHNT and CDR2 is YENEEA. CDR3 size: 15 residues. CDR3 in amino acids: CASSVGGSSNEKLFF. CDR3 sequence (DNA): TGTGCCAGCAGCGTCGGAGGATCCTCTAATGAAAAACTGTTTTTT.

The chain recombines TRBV7-2 with TRBJ2-1; D might be TRBD2 (6 bases). The CDR3 sequence is 14 residues long. Germline CDR1 and CDR2: SGHTA and FQGNSA. The germline V and J ends were trimmed by 3 bases and 6 bases, with 12 bases remaining between them. The CDR3 DNA reads as TGTGCCAGCAGCTTGGAGGAGGGAAGCAATGAGCAGTTCTTC. It yields the protein CASSLEEGSNEQFF.

J is TRBJ2-1 and V is TRBV13; 8 bases fit TRBD2. CDR1 and CDR2 (germline): PRHDT, FYEKMQ (reference sequence). CDR3 length equals 19 residues. The J segment lost 4 bases and the V segment lost 2 bases, leaving 16 bases of the junction unmatched. Written as DNA, the CDR3 is TGTGCCAGCAGCTTACAGGAGGGCAATAAGCGGGGGATTTACAATGAGCAGTTCTTC. This codes for CASSLQEGNKRGIYNEQFF.

The V and J genes are TRBV6-1 and TRBJ2-7, with D perhaps TRBD1 (6 bases). Germline loops: CDR1 MNHNS, CDR2 SASEGT. CDR3 length: 15 residues. V was cut by 4 bases and J by 2 bases, with 15 bases left in between. The CDR3 region has the DNA TGTGCCAGCAGTGCAGGTCGGCAGGGGACCTACGAGCAGTACTTC. Translating it yields CASSAGRQGTYEQYF.

This clone came up a few times. V usage is TRBV7-9 and J usage is TRBJ1-5; the match to TRBD1 covers 7 bases. The CDR3 has 14 amino acids. Per germline, CDR1 SEHNR and CDR2 FQNEAQ (reference sequence). Trimming took 4 bases from V and 2 from J; bases not matched to a gene: 2. The DNA for the CDR3 is TGTGCCAGCAGCTACGGACAGGGCAATCAGCCCCAGCATTTT. It is translated as CASSYGQGNQPQHF.